The 26 T cell receptor beta chains below were found in one sample sequenced in a study of blood T cell repertoires in COVID-19 (TCRdb year 2020). Preparation of the library involved the immunoSEQ multiplex PCR assay. In TCRdb, the immuneACCESS table is reduced to in-frame sequences with V and J assigned. These tables do not hold every clone; where another copy was compared, an unresolved V gene accounts for under half, and the others remain unexplained. For this sample the table gives around 250,000 clones, of which around 82% were detected only once. In total, the top ten clones hold 5.7% of the sample. Sequenced sample: peripheral blood. The receptors were gathered from a man aged 80 or over with acute or convalescent COVID-19.

This clone was seen at least ten times. The V gene is TRBV4-1, the J gene TRBJ1-5, with 7 nucleotides matching TRBD1. CDR1 and CDR2 (germline): MGHRA, YSYEKL. V shed 4 bases, J shed 7 bases, and the junction held 7 bases outside the gene matches. This CDR3 has 14 residues. CDR3 region: CASSPGTAYQPQHF. Here the CDR3 DNA reads TGCGCCAGCAGCCCTGGGACAGCTTACCAGCCCCAGCATTTT.

The genes are TRBV10-3 and TRBJ2-2, with D possibly matching TRBD1 (6 bases). The CDR3 runs to 15 residues. The germline V gene has CDR1 ENHRY and CDR2 SYGVKD. Trimming removed 8 bases at V and 6 bases at J, with 19 bases between. The CDR3 DNA sequence: TGTGCCATCGGTGGGCCAGGGGCAGTGGCCGGGGAGCTGTTTTTT. Translated: CAIGGPGAVAGELFF.

V usage is TRBV5-1 and J usage is TRBJ2-7, with TRBD2 identical over 12 bases. The CDR3 consists of 14 residues. From germline, CDR1 is SGHRS and CDR2 YFSETQ. Trimming cost V 1 base and J 5 bases; bases outside gene matches: 1. The chain's CDR3 is CASSLRLAGDEQYF. DNA of the CDR3: TGCGCCAGCAGCTTGAGACTAGCGGGAGACGAGCAGTACTTC.

This rearrangement joins TRBV12-3 or TRBV12-4 to TRBJ2-7, with a weak D call TRBD2 (5 bases). V lost 7 bases, J lost 7 bases, and 17 bases lay in between. The CDR3 contains 13 residues. CDR3 nucleotide sequence: TGTGCCAGCACCCCCGGCGGGTCGGGAGAGCAGTACTTC. Translated, it gives CASTPGGSGEQYF.

This clone appeared once. The CDR3 protein is CAWSRGQLETGELFF. CDR3 DNA: TGTGCCTGGAGTCGGGGACAATTGGAAACCGGGGAGCTGTTTTTT. The chain has TRBV30 and TRBJ2-2, with TRBD1 as a possible D gene (6 bases). From germline, CDR1 is GTSNPN and CDR2 SVGIG (reference sequence). Trimming shortened V by 2 bases and J by 5 bases, and 15 bases separated the two germline ends. The CDR3 sequence is 15 residues long.

The rearrangement uses TRBV7-2 and TRBJ2-7; 9 bases are a match to TRBD2. V lost 1 base to trimming and J lost 3 bases; unmatched junction nucleotides: 4. Germline CDR1 SGHTA, CDR2 FQGNSA. The CDR3 length is 15 residues. The CDR3 region has the DNA TGTGCCAGCAGCTTAGTAGCGGGAGCCATCTACGAGCAGTACTTC. This encodes CASSLVAGAIYEQYF.

V gene TRBV2 combines with J gene TRBJ1-5, with 7 bases aligning to TRBD1. CDR1 and CDR2 (germline): SNHLY, FYNNEI. V trimming: 6 bases; J trimming: 1 base; junction bases outside the gene matches: 6. The CDR3 totals 15 residues. CDR3 sequence (DNA): TGTGCCAGCAGCTTGGGACAGTCGAGCAATCAGCCCCAGCATTTT. Translation gives CASSLGQSSNQPQHF. Using reference TRBV2 and TRBJ1-5 for the parts outside the CDR3, the full variable domain is EPEVTQTPSHQVTQMGQEVILRCVPISNHLYFYWYRQILGQKVEFLVSFYNNEISEKSEIFDDQFSVERPDGSNFTLKIRSTKLEDSAMYFCASSLGQSSNQPQHFGDGTRLSIL.

The chain employs TRBV27 and TRBJ1-1; 7 bases fit TRBD1. CDR1 and CDR2 (germline): MNHEY, SMNVEV (reference sequence). The CDR3 extends over 13 amino acids. V was pared by 6 bases and J by 0 bases, with 1 base of the junction left unmatched. CDR3 in amino acids: CASRGQLNTEAFF. In nucleotides, the CDR3 is TGTGCCAGCAGGGGACAGTTGAACACTGAAGCTTTCTTT.

This chain connects TRBV21-1 to TRBJ1-1; the table's D call, TRBD1, was not checked against the DNA. TRBV21-1 is deemed a pseudogene. The CDR3 has 18 residues. The CDR3 sequence: CASSRSGLTGGEDTEAFF. As DNA, the CDR3 is TGTGCCAGCAGCAGGAGTGGGCTGACAGGGGGGGAGGACACTGAAGCTTTCTTT.

V gene TRBV28 combines with J gene TRBJ2-1; a possible D gene is TRBD1 (6 bases). Trimming removed 2 bases from V and 4 bases from J, with 9 bases in between. Germline CDR1 and CDR2: MDHEN and SYDVKM. The length of the CDR3 is 14 residues. CDR3: CASSLQGQYNEQFF. The CDR3 coding sequence is TGTGCCAGCAGTTTACAGGGGCAGTACAATGAGCAGTTCTTC. Together with reference TRBV28 and TRBJ2-1, the CDR3 gives the full variable domain: DVKVTQSSRYLVKRTGEKVFLECVQDMDHENMFWYRQDPGLGLRLIYFSYDVKMKEKGDIPEGYSVSREKKERFSLILESASTNQTSMYLCASSLQGQYNEQFFGPGTRLTVL.

V gene TRBV28 combines with J gene TRBJ2-1, with D hard to call. This CDR3 comprises 12 residues. The V gene lost 6 bases and the J gene lost 6 bases, with 9 bases spanning the gap. Germline values: CDR1 MDHEN, CDR2 SYDVKM. Here the CDR3 DNA reads TGTGCCAGCAGCCCCTACCCCAATGAGCAGTTCTTC. It yields the protein CASSPYPNEQFF.

The genes are TRBV19 and TRBJ2-3; D is perhaps TRBD1 (5 bases). The CDR3 spans 13 residues. Trimming pared 5 bases from V and 4 bases from J, leaving 10 bases between. Germline V lookup: CDR1 LNHDA, CDR2 SQIVND (reference sequence). This CDR3 is CASSPTASDTQYF. The CDR3 region has the DNA TGTGCCAGTAGTCCGACAGCCTCAGATACGCAGTATTTT.

This chain connects TRBV18 to TRBJ2-5, with 9 bases that match TRBD2. Germline CDR1 is KGHSH and CDR2 is LQKENI. The CDR3 length is 15 residues. V was clipped by 2 bases and J by 3 bases; unmatched bases: 4. The CDR3 is CASSPSASGKETQYF. CDR3 sequence (DNA): TGTGCCAGCTCACCATCGGCTAGCGGGAAAGAGACCCAGTACTTC.

The rearrangement uses TRBV6-1 and TRBJ2-7; D perhaps matches TRBD2 (5 bases). CDR1 is MNHNS, CDR2 SASEGT, per germline. Trimming took 0 bases from V and 4 from J, leaving 16 bases between them. CDR3 length: 16 amino acids. CDR3 sequence: CASSEALSGIFYEQYF. In nucleotides, the CDR3 is TGTGCCAGCAGTGAAGCGCTGTCGGGGATTTTTTACGAGCAGTACTTC.

The rearrangement uses TRBV29-1 and TRBJ1-4, with D tentatively TRBD1 (6 bases). V was pared by 6 bases and J by 8 bases, with 13 bases between. This CDR3 comprises 12 residues. Per germline, CDR1 SQVTM and CDR2 ANQGSEA. CDR3 sequence (DNA): TGCAGCGTCGGACAGACTGGGGAAAAACTGTTTTTT. It codes for CSVGQTGEKLFF.

The chain combines TRBV30 with TRBJ1-3; no firm D call. This CDR3 region has 14 residues. Germline V lookup: CDR1 GTSNPN, CDR2 SVGIG (reference sequence). The V and J ends lost 3 bases and 0 bases respectively, with 9 bases between them. CDR3 in DNA: TGTGCCTGGAGGTGGGCCCTCTCTGGAAACACCATATATTTT. Translated: CAWRWALSGNTIYF.

The J gene is TRBJ2-1, the V gene TRBV3-1 (or the pseudogene TRBV3-2), with 9 nucleotides matching TRBD2. Germline CDR1 is LGHDT and CDR2 is YNNKEL (reference sequence). The CDR3 runs to 16 residues. V trimming: 1 base; J trimming: 4 bases; junction bases outside the gene matches: 5. CDR3 protein: CASSQVGTSWYNEQFF. DNA of the CDR3: TGTGCCAGCAGCCAAGTTGGGACTAGCTGGTACAATGAGCAGTTCTTC.

The genes are TRBV5-1 and TRBJ2-1, with unresolved D. With 2 bases removed from V and 5 bases from J, the gap between germline ends came to 14 bases. This CDR3 is 15 amino acids long. From germline, CDR1 is SGHRS and CDR2 YFSETQ. CDR3 nucleotides: TGCGCCAGCAGCTTATTCCCAGGCCAAAACAATGAGCAGTTCTTC. As protein: CASSLFPGQNNEQFF.

In this sample, this clone turned up a few times. This sequence joins TRBV10-3 and TRBJ1-3; D possibly corresponds to TRBD1 (5 bases). This CDR3 is built from 13 residues. Germline CDR1 reads ENHRY; CDR2 reads SYGVKD. Trimming stripped 8 bases from V and 0 bases from J, with 8 bases between. CDR3 nucleotide sequence: TGTGCCATCGGGGGGATCTCTGGAAACACCATATATTTT. Translation: CAIGGISGNTIYF.

J is TRBJ1-6 and V is TRBV2, with D hard to call. Germline values: CDR1 SNHLY, CDR2 FYNNEI. The CDR3 runs 14 residues. Between the trimmed V and J ends, which lost 7 bases and 8 bases, there was a span of 15 bases. Here the CDR3 reads CASNQGRSHSPLHF. The CDR3 nucleotides are TGTGCCAGCAACCAAGGCAGGTCCCATTCACCCCTCCACTTT. The complete variable domain, with remaining parts taken from reference TRBV2 and TRBJ1-6, reads EPEVTQTPSHQVTQMGQEVILRCVPISNHLYFYWYRQILGQKVEFLVSFYNNEISEKSEIFDDQFSVERPDGSNFTLKIRSTKLEDSAMYFCASNQGRSHSPLHFGNGTRLTVT.

Only a few counts were recorded for this clone. The chain is built from TRBV25-1 and TRBJ1-5; maybe TRBD1 (6 bases). Germline V gene data show CDR1 as MGHDK and CDR2 as SYGVNS. The CDR3 is made up of 17 amino acids. The germline V and J ends were trimmed by 5 bases and 1 base, with 18 bases remaining between them. CDR3 DNA sequence: TGTGCCAGCAGTACTGCGGGGGGCCCTTTAAGCAATCAGCCCCAGCATTTT. It yields the protein CASSTAGGPLSNQPQHF.

This chain connects TRBV9 to TRBJ2-3; TRBD2 agrees at 12 bases. Germline CDR1 SGDLS, CDR2 YYNGEE. Losses at the gene ends were 2 bases for V and 2 bases for J; bases not matched to a gene: 12. The CDR3 covers 19 residues. CDR3 amino acids: CASSVGGTSGSGITDTQYF. CDR3 nucleotide sequence: TGTGCCAGCAGCGTGGGGGGGACTAGCGGGTCCGGGATCACAGATACGCAGTATTTT. The entire variable domain, with the rest obtained from reference TRBV9 and TRBJ2-3, is as follows: DSGVTQTPKHLITATGQRVTLRCSPRSGDLSVYWYQQSLDQGLQFLIQYYNGEERAKGNILERFSAQQFPDLHSELNLSSLELGDSALYFCASSVGGTSGSGITDTQYFGPGTRLTVL.

This clone was counted a single time. CDR3 sequence (DNA): TGTGCCAGCAGCTTGGGGCCGGTTAACATGAACACTGAAGCTTTCTTT. Its translation is CASSLGPVNMNTEAFF. V and J are TRBV7-8 and TRBJ1-1; TRBD1 might be the D (5 bases). V lost 3 bases, J lost 0 bases, and 14 bases lay in between. The CDR3 covers 16 residues. Per the germline V gene, CDR1 is SGHVS and CDR2 is FQNEAQ. Based on the CDR3 plus reference TRBV7-8 and TRBJ1-1, the full variable domain is GAGVSQSPRYKVAKRGQDVALRCDPISGHVSLFWYQQALGQGPEFLTYFQNEAQLDKSGLPSDRFFAERPEGSVSTLKIQRTQQEDSAVYLCASSLGPVNMNTEAFFGQGTRLTVV.

This clone was seen only a few times. The J gene is TRBJ1-1, the V gene TRBV7-2, with a tentative D call TRBD1 (6 bases). The CDR3 is 15 amino acids. Trimming left V 1 base short and J 7 bases short, with 16 bases between. The V gene's germline CDR1 is SGHTA and CDR2 FQGNSA. CDR3 region: CASSLDPTGLGEAFF. DNA of the CDR3: TGTGCCAGCAGCTTAGACCCCACAGGGCTCGGTGAAGCTTTCTTT.

The J gene is TRBJ1-4, the V gene TRBV3-1 (or the pseudogene TRBV3-2); tentatively, D is TRBD1 (6 bases). CDR1 and CDR2 (germline): LGHDT, YNNKEL (reference sequence). Trimming left V 1 base short and J 4 bases short, with 10 bases between. The CDR3 has 15 residues. In nucleotides, the CDR3 is TGTGCCAGCAGCCAAGGGGCAGGGGTTAATGAAAAACTGTTTTTT. Residues: CASSQGAGVNEKLFF.

The chain is built from TRBV28 and TRBJ1-2, with D possibly matching TRBD1 (6 bases). The CDR3 consists of 13 residues. Germline V gene data show CDR1 as MDHEN and CDR2 as SYDVKM. V was trimmed by 2 bases and J by 7 bases, leaving 11 bases between them. Here the CDR3 DNA reads TGTGCCAGCAGTTTAGGACAGTCTAGTGGCTACACCTTC. Amino acids: CASSLGQSSGYTF.